The 8 T cell receptor beta chains presented below share a single source sample, sequenced in a study of T cell responses to AZD1222 COVID-19 vaccine. TCRdb's copy holds only in-frame clones and misses some; the assay was immunoSEQ multiplex PCR. The sample consists of approximately 130,000 clones, 93% of them appearing once. The sample in question was peripheral blood, obtained on day 0 of AZD1222 vaccination. The receptors were gathered from an adult in good health.

DNA of the CDR3: TGCGCCAGCAGCATTTCATCAGCCCTGAGGGACACAGTTGAAGCTTTCTTT. This encodes CASSISSALRDTVEAFF. The gene calls are TRBV5-1 and TRBJ1-1; D perhaps matches TRBD1 (6 bases). The CDR3 loop spans 17 amino acids. CDR1 and CDR2 (germline): SGHRS, YFSETQ. V shed 4 bases and J shed 7 bases, with 26 bases lying between them.

The CDR3 is CASRGTATEAFF. CDR3 in DNA: TGTGCCAGTAGAGGGACAGCCACTGAAGCTTTCTTT. The chain combines TRBV19 with TRBJ1-1; 7 bases match TRBD1. The junction had 2 bases not matched to a gene; V was cut back by 6 bases and J by 4 bases. The CDR3 spans 12 residues. Germline V gene sequence: CDR1 LNHDA, CDR2 SQIVND (reference sequence).

The V gene is TRBV27, the J gene TRBJ1-4; a weak D match, TRBD1 (6 bases). V shed 2 bases and J shed 9 bases, with 16 bases lying between them. Germline V gives CDR1 MNHEY, CDR2 SMNVEV (reference sequence). The CDR3 totals 15 residues. The CDR3 here is CASSLMGGGMKKLFF. The CDR3 bases are TGTGCCAGCAGTTTAATGGGGGGGGGCATGAAAAAACTGTTTTTT.

For the CDR3, the DNA is TGTGCCAGCAGTAATCCGGGACAGGGCCATGGCTACACCTTC. It is translated as CASSNPGQGHGYTF. This chain connects TRBV6-5 to TRBJ1-2; 9 bases line up with TRBD1. This CDR3 region has 14 residues. From germline, CDR1 is MNHEY and CDR2 SVGAGI. V gave up 5 bases and J gave up 6 bases; unmatched junction bases: 7.

The chain is built from TRBV4-1 and TRBJ1-2; D is unclear. The V and J ends lost 1 base and 4 bases respectively, with 7 bases between them. The CDR3 is 13 amino acids. Germline CDR1 MGHRA, CDR2 YSYEKL. The CDR3 DNA follows: TGCGCCAGCAGCCAAGGCGGTTTCTATGGCTACACCTTC. It yields the protein CASSQGGFYGYTF.

The genes are TRBV29-1 and TRBJ1-1; D remains unclear. Germline V gene data show CDR1 as SQVTM and CDR2 as ANQGSEA. The length of the CDR3 is 13 residues. V was clipped by 6 bases and J by 0 bases, with 11 bases between them. The CDR3 protein is CSVDPSLNTEAFF. CDR3 sequence (DNA): TGCAGCGTCGACCCCTCACTGAACACTGAAGCTTTCTTT.

The J gene is TRBJ1-2, the V gene TRBV11-3, with 11 bases lining up with TRBD1. V lost 5 bases to trimming and J lost 6 bases; unmatched junction nucleotides: 2. From germline, CDR1 is SGHNT and CDR2 YENEEA. The CDR3 runs to 13 residues. The CDR3 DNA reads TGTGCCAGCAGCCGGACAGGGGGCGATGGCTACACCTTC. It codes for CASSRTGGDGYTF.

The chain joins TRBV12-3 or TRBV12-4 to TRBJ2-5; D is uncertain. The CDR3 spans 13 residues. V was trimmed by 3 bases and J by 0 bases, leaving 5 bases between them. CDR3 in DNA: TGTGCCAGCAGTTTGGGCGACCAAGAGACCCAGTACTTC. As protein: CASSLGDQETQYF.